These 27 T cell receptor beta chains share one sample of origin, sequenced in a study. MiXCR, applied by TCRdb to the 5' RACE reads, yields one record per CDR3 protein. The table lists about 50,000 distinct CDR3 sequences, around 26% of them singletons. The sample taken for sequencing was naive CD4+ T cells sorted from blood. Subset here: naive CD4+ T cells, CD4+CD45RA+CD25-. The receptors derive from a female donor with breast cancer.

This clonotype showed up many times. This chain uses TRBV6-1 with TRBJ1-2; tentative D call: TRBD1 (5 bases). CDR1 is MNHNS, CDR2 SASEGT, per germline. Trimming shortened V by 2 bases and J by 4 bases, and 8 bases separated the two germline ends. The CDR3 consists of 13 residues. The DNA of the CDR3 is TGTGCCAGCAGTGAACTGGGGCCCTATGGCTACACCTTC. This translates into CASSELGPYGYTF.

This clonotype was detected once. The rearrangement joins TRBV9 to TRBJ1-1; the D gene is possibly TRBD1 (5 bases). V lost 3 bases to trimming and J lost 4 bases, with 19 bases between them. This CDR3 has 16 residues. Germline assignment: CDR1 SGDLS and CDR2 YYNGEE. CDR3: CASSAAGFRDSTEAFF. CDR3 coding DNA: TGTGCCAGCAGCGCAGCGGGTTTCCGGGACTCCACTGAAGCTTTCTTT.

This clonotype was recorded a few times. CDR3 residues: CASSPIGTSGANEQFF. The CDR3 nucleotides are TGTGCCAGCAGTCCGATTGGGACTAGCGGTGCCAATGAGCAGTTCTTC. The chain couples TRBV6-2 or TRBV6-3 to TRBJ2-1, with 11 nucleotides matching TRBD2. The CDR3 is 16 residues long. The germline CDR1 and CDR2 sequences are MNHEY and SVGEGT. The ends lost 5 bases at V and 6 bases at J; junction bases unmatched: 9.

The chain joins TRBV24-1 to TRBJ2-3; possible D gene TRBD2, 5 bases. Germline V gene lookup returns CDR1 KGHDR and CDR2 SFDVKD. This CDR3 is 18 amino acids long. V lost 5 bases and J 4 bases, leaving 24 bases between the germline ends. The CDR3 nucleotides read TGTGCCACCAGTGCAAGGACTTATGAAAAAAGGGCCCCAGATACGCAGTATTTT. This codes for CATSARTYEKRAPDTQYF.

The CDR3 coding sequence is TGTGCCAGCAGTTACTCAAGAAATGAGCAGTTCTTC. It specifies CASSYSRNEQFF. The rearrangement uses TRBV6-2 or TRBV6-3 and TRBJ2-1; no reliable D call. Germline lookup yields CDR1 MNHEY and CDR2 SVGEGT. Trimming pared 0 bases from V and 7 bases from J, leaving 4 bases between. The CDR3 runs to 12 residues.

V usage is TRBV7-2 and J usage is TRBJ2-2, with D unresolved. V lost 2 bases, J lost 6 bases, and 7 bases lay in between. CDR1 and CDR2 from the germline V gene are SGHTA and FQGNSA. The CDR3 is 13 amino acids. In DNA form, the CDR3 reads TGTGCCAGCAGCTTAAACTGGGCCGGGGAGCTGTTTTTT. Amino acid sequence: CASSLNWAGELFF.

Concerning this clonotype: A much bigger clone sits one base away, suggesting this may be a read error. The chain carries TRBV5-1 and TRBJ2-1; a weak D match, TRBD2 (5 bases). In germline, CDR1 is SGHRS, CDR2 YFSETQ. This CDR3 is built from 13 residues. The CDR3 protein is CASSTEDRERWCF. As DNA, the CDR3 is TGCGCCAGCAGCACGGAGGATAGGGAAAGGTGGTGCTTC.

On this clonotype itself: No conserved phenylalanine or tryptophan ends this CDR3, so it is likely a read error. J is TRBJ1-2 and V is TRBV6-1; D is possibly TRBD1 (5 bases). This CDR3 is 15 amino acids long. Trimming removed 8 bases from V and 1 base from J, with 17 bases in between. The germline CDR1 and CDR2 sequences are MNHNS and SASEGT. CDR3 amino acids: CASGPVGGRNYGYTL. The CDR3 DNA reads as TGTGCCAGCGGTCCGGTTGGGGGTCGTAACTATGGCTACACCTTA.

This clonotype has more than one count but fewer than ten. The junction departs from the called germline gene at one end, perhaps through a read error. This chain uses TRBV2 with TRBJ1-1; tentatively, D is TRBD1 (6 bases). The CDR3 runs 14 residues. Per the germline V gene, CDR1 is SNHLY and CDR2 is FYNNEI. CDR3: CTSRVLTGNTEAFF. The CDR3 nucleotides read TGTACCAGCAGGGTTCTGACAGGGAACACTGAAGCTTTCTTT. Full variable domain (outside the CDR3, taken from reference TRBV2 and TRBJ1-1): EPEVTQTPSHQVTQMGQEVILRCVPISNHLYFYWYRQILGQKVEFLVSFYNNEISEKSEIFDDQFSVERPDGSNFTLKIRSTKLEDSAMYFCTSRVLTGNTEAFFGQGTRLTVV.

The rearrangement joins TRBV9 to TRBJ2-3; TRBD1 might be the D (5 bases). Germline CDR1 reads SGDLS; CDR2 reads YYNGEE. This CDR3 has 15 residues. The V end was cut by 4 bases, the J end by 3 bases, with 15 bases between. CDR3 in DNA: TGTGCCAGCAGCTCCCGGACAACTCCAACAGATACGCAGTATTTT. Translating gives CASSSRTTPTDTQYF.

This chain links TRBV11-2 with TRBJ2-5, with TRBD1 identical over 7 bases. Looked up from germline, CDR1 is SGHAT and CDR2 is FQNNGV. The CDR3 extends over 13 amino acids. V shed 4 bases, J shed 3 bases, and the junction held 2 bases outside the gene matches. This CDR3 reads CASSSQGKETQYF. In DNA form, the CDR3 reads TGTGCCAGCAGCTCACAGGGGAAAGAGACCCAGTACTTC.

This clonotype occurred a few times. The J gene is TRBJ2-5, the V gene TRBV7-9, with 7 bases fitting TRBD2. CDR3 length equals 13 residues. The V gene end was trimmed by 3 bases and the J gene end by 7 bases; junction bases not matched to a gene: 5. Germline V gene data show CDR1 as SEHNR and CDR2 as FQNEAQ (reference sequence). The CDR3 sequence: CASSLSWEGTQYF. The DNA of the CDR3 is TGTGCCAGCAGCTTGTCTTGGGAGGGGACCCAGTACTTC.

This clonotype showed up just a few times. The rearrangement links TRBV4-1 to TRBJ2-7, with 10 nucleotides matching TRBD1. Trimming at V came to 1 base and at J to 6 bases, leaving 9 bases not matched to a gene. CDR1 and CDR2 (germline): MGHRA, YSYEKL. This CDR3 spans 16 amino acids. The CDR3 here is CASSQGGGQGRLEQYF. The DNA for the CDR3 is TGCGCCAGCAGCCAAGGGGGGGGACAGGGGCGTCTCGAGCAGTACTTC.

This chain uses TRBV15 with TRBJ2-5; 7 bases fit TRBD2. The CDR3 consists of 14 residues. The V segment lost 0 bases and the J segment 9 bases; nucleotides outside the gene matches: 7. Germline loops: CDR1 LNHNV, CDR2 YYDKDF (reference sequence). CDR3 loop: CATSRDRGLMAQYF. The CDR3 bases are TGTGCCACCAGCAGAGATCGGGGACTAATGGCCCAGTACTTC. The entire variable domain, with the rest obtained from reference TRBV15 and TRBJ2-5, is as follows: DAMVIQNPRYQVTQFGKPVTLSCSQTLNHNVMYWYQQKSSQAPKLLFHYYDKDFNNEADTPDNFQSRRPNTSFCFLDIRSPGLGDTAMYLCATSRDRGLMAQYFGPGTRLLVL.

This rearrangement joins TRBV7-9 to TRBJ1-4; 8 nucleotides agree with TRBD1. Trimming cost V 3 bases and J 8 bases; bases outside gene matches: 5. CDR1 SEHNR and CDR2 FQNEAQ come from the germline V gene (reference sequence). CDR3 length: 14 amino acids. In DNA, the CDR3 is TGTGCCAGCAGCTTTGGACAGGGTGGGGAAAAACTGTTTTTT. Its protein is CASSFGQGGEKLFF.

This clonotype was counted only a few times. The rearrangement links TRBV4-2 to TRBJ2-3, with D perhaps TRBD2 (5 bases). Germline V gene lookup returns CDR1 LGHNA and CDR2 YNFKEQ. V was shortened by 4 bases and J by 0 bases, with 17 bases between the two germline ends. The CDR3 has 17 residues. This chain's CDR3 is CASSPPQADRSTDTQYF. For the CDR3, the DNA is TGTGCCAGCAGCCCCCCCCAAGCGGACCGAAGCACAGATACGCAGTATTTT.

CDR3: CASSPRTDVLYGYTF. The DNA for the CDR3 is TGCGCCAGCAGCCCCCGGACAGACGTTCTCTATGGCTACACCTTC. This chain uses TRBV5-1 with TRBJ1-2, with a tentative D call TRBD1 (6 bases). Trimming shortened V by 4 bases and J by 4 bases, and 17 bases separated the two germline ends. There are 15 residues in the CDR3. Germline V gene sequence: CDR1 SGHRS, CDR2 YFSETQ.

Worth noting for this clonotype: At one boundary the junction diverges from the germline segment, which might be a read error. The chain has TRBV5-1 and TRBJ2-2; TRBD2 matches 7 bases. CDR3 length: 15 amino acids. Germline-derived CDR1 and CDR2 are SGHRS and YFSETQ. CDR3 sequence (DNA): TGCGCCGGCAGCTTGGAGCGGGGGAACACCGGGGAGCTGTTTTTT. Translating it yields CAGSLERGNTGELFF.

The genes are TRBV12-3 or TRBV12-4 and TRBJ2-1; the match to TRBD1 covers 7 bases. J gave up 8 bases and V 6 bases, and 10 bases lay outside the gene matches. CDR3 length: 14 amino acids. The CDR3 region is CASSPGTVPHEQFF. CDR3 nucleotides: TGTGCCAGCAGCCCAGGGACAGTCCCCCATGAGCAGTTCTTC.

This sequence joins TRBV5-1 and TRBJ2-3; 9 nucleotides agree with TRBD1. CDR3 length: 15 amino acids. Germline CDR1 SGHRS, CDR2 YFSETQ. Trimming at V came to 2 bases and at J to 1 base, leaving 2 bases not matched to a gene. The CDR3 region is CASSFWTGGTDTQYF. The CDR3 DNA is TGCGCCAGCAGCTTTTGGACAGGGGGCACAGATACGCAGTATTTT.

This clonotype was observed many times. The CDR3 here is CSVEVSRAYNEQFF. The CDR3 region has the DNA TGCAGCGTTGAGGTTAGCAGGGCCTACAATGAGCAGTTCTTC. The chain has TRBV29-1 and TRBJ2-1, with D possibly being TRBD1 (5 bases). V was cut by 3 bases and J by 2 bases, with 11 bases left in between. The germline V gene has CDR1 SQVTM and CDR2 ANQGSEA. The CDR3 covers 14 residues.

The chain has TRBV30 and TRBJ1-3; the match to TRBD1 covers 9 bases. Germline lookup yields CDR1 GTSNPN and CDR2 SVGIG (reference sequence). The CDR3 totals 11 residues. Trimming cost V 5 bases and J 7 bases; bases outside gene matches: 0. CDR3 in amino acids: CAWGTGNTIYF. DNA for the CDR3: TGTGCCTGGGGGACAGGGAACACCATATATTTT.

This clonotype has just one count. The chain joins TRBV19 to TRBJ2-3, with D tentatively TRBD2 (6 bases). The germline CDR1 and CDR2 sequences are LNHDA and SQIVND (reference sequence). This CDR3 comprises 14 residues. Trimming pared 4 bases from V and 0 bases from J, leaving 8 bases between. In DNA form, the CDR3 reads TGTGCCAGTAGTAGTAGCGGCAGCACAGATACGCAGTATTTT. It encodes CASSSSGSTDTQYF.

The table lists this clonotype with a few counts. The chain is built from TRBV5-1 and TRBJ2-1; the match to TRBD2 covers 7 bases. This CDR3 spans 16 amino acids. In germline, CDR1 is SGHRS, CDR2 YFSETQ. V trimming: 4 bases; J trimming: 3 bases; junction bases outside the gene matches: 10. The CDR3 nucleotides read TGCGCCAGCAGCCCTATAAGCGGGAACATCTACAATGAGCAGTTCTTC. The encoded protein is CASSPISGNIYNEQFF.

Worth noting for this clonotype: The germline gene is not matched at one end of the junction; a read error may be the cause. This chain links TRBV7-2 with TRBJ2-7, with TRBD1 identical over 9 bases. This CDR3 spans 14 amino acids. Germline V CDR1 and CDR2: SGHTA, FQGNSA. The CDR3 sequence: CVSSLSTGGYEQYF. CDR3 DNA: TGTGTCAGCAGCTTATCGACAGGGGGGTACGAGCAGTACTTC.

This chain uses TRBV10-1 with TRBJ2-7; 14 nucleotides align to TRBD2. The CDR3 has 15 residues. Unmatched junction bases numbered 5, after V lost 4 bases and J lost 6 bases. CDR1 and CDR2 from the germline V gene are WNHNN and SYGVQD (reference sequence). The CDR3 nucleotides read TGCGCCAGCAGTGGGGGACTAGCGGGAGAAGGCGAGCAGTACTTC. Protein product: CASSGGLAGEGEQYF.

The gene calls are TRBV2 and TRBJ1-1; 8 bases line up with TRBD1. The CDR3 has 13 amino acids. Trimming at V came to 11 bases and at J to 3 bases, leaving 8 bases not matched to a gene. The germline V gene has CDR1 SNHLY and CDR2 FYNNEI. The CDR3 region has the DNA TGTGCCGGACATGAGGACAGGGACACTGAAGCTTTCTTT. As protein: CAGHEDRDTEAFF.